This entry lists 31 T cell receptor beta chains sequenced from one sample in a study of blood T cell repertoires in COVID-19. The data were produced by immunoSEQ multiplex PCR, yet TCRdb's version contains in-frame clones alone and is incomplete. The table lists approximately 110,000 clones, roughly 81% of them singletons. Source material: peripheral blood. Receptor source: a woman in her seventies with acute or convalescent COVID-19.

This chain links TRBV10-3 with TRBJ2-1, with D perhaps TRBD1 (6 bases). The CDR3 has 14 amino acids. The V end was cut by 7 bases, the J end by 4 bases, with 14 bases between. Germline CDR1 and CDR2: ENHRY and SYGVKD. The CDR3 DNA reads TGTGCCATCACGGTCGGGACACCTTACAATGAGCAGTTCTTC. Translated: CAITVGTPYNEQFF.

The chain is built from TRBV6-5 and TRBJ1-6; D not resolved. Germline V lookup: CDR1 MNHEY, CDR2 SVGAGI. The length of the CDR3 is 14 residues. V shed 4 bases and J shed 5 bases, with 9 bases lying between them. CDR3 nucleotide sequence: TGTGCCAGCAGTTCCCCCCGGGATAATTCACCCCTCCACTTT. This translates into CASSSPRDNSPLHF.

There are a few counts of this clone. This rearrangement joins TRBV4-3 to TRBJ1-6; no clear D. V lost 0 bases and J 16 bases, leaving 13 bases between the germline ends. This CDR3 spans 13 amino acids. CDR1 LGHNA and CDR2 YSLEER come from the germline V gene. CDR3 DNA sequence: TGCGCCAGCAGCCAAGATGTGGAGGGAGGACTCCACTTT. Its translation: CASSQDVEGGLHF.

The chain links TRBV7-9 to TRBJ2-5, with 8 bases that match TRBD1. The CDR3 runs to 15 residues. V dropped 5 bases and J dropped 1; count of bases not matched to a gene: 6. Germline CDR1 SEHNR, CDR2 FQNEAQ (reference sequence). CDR3 in amino acids: CASSNGQGLQETQYF. Here the CDR3 DNA reads TGTGCCAGCAGCAATGGACAGGGCCTCCAAGAGACCCAGTACTTC.

The V call is TRBV19, the J call TRBJ1-5; D is possibly TRBD1 (6 bases). V shed 2 bases and J shed 4 bases, with 15 bases lying between them. The germline V gene has CDR1 LNHDA and CDR2 SQIVND (reference sequence). CDR3 length: 16 residues. Here the CDR3 reads CASSIPPRQENQPQHF. In DNA form, the CDR3 reads TGTGCCAGTAGTATACCCCCCCGACAGGAGAATCAGCCCCAGCATTTT.

This clone came up a few times. The V and J genes are TRBV21-1 and TRBJ1-1. TRBV21-1 is described as a pseudogene. The CDR3 totals 17 residues. CDR3 in DNA: TGTGCCAGCAGCGTCCAGGACAGGCGGGAGGAAGACACTGAAGCTTTCTTT. Amino acids: CASSVQDRREEDTEAFF.

The chain is built from TRBV4-2 and TRBJ1-2; no clear D. Germline V CDR1 and CDR2: LGHNA, YNFKEQ. V lost 4 bases to trimming and J lost 0 bases, with 15 bases between them. The CDR3 runs to 16 residues. The CDR3 DNA reads as TGTGCCAGCAGCCCGGTGGGAGGCAGCCCTAACTATGGCTACACCTTC. It specifies CASSPVGGSPNYGYTF.

This chain links TRBV7-9 with TRBJ1-5, with D possibly TRBD1 on 6 matching bases. The CDR3 runs to 14 residues. Trimming shortened V by 1 base and J by 7 bases, and 11 bases separated the two germline ends. Germline CDR1 is SEHNR and CDR2 is FQNEAQ (reference sequence). DNA of the CDR3: TGTGCCAGCAGCTTAGACCAGGGGTTGCAGCCCCAGCATTTT. This codes for CASSLDQGLQPQHF.

The rearrangement joins TRBV30 to TRBJ2-1, with D perhaps TRBD2 (6 bases). This CDR3 has 15 amino acids. From germline, CDR1 is GTSNPN and CDR2 SVGIG (reference sequence). The V gene lost 0 bases and the J gene lost 5 bases, with 14 bases spanning the gap. The CDR3 DNA follows: TGTGCCTGGAGTGTTGTCCGGGGGAGACACAATGAGCAGTTCTTC. This gives the protein CAWSVVRGRHNEQFF.

The chain is built from TRBV19 and TRBJ1-2, with a weak D call TRBD1 (6 bases). This CDR3 contains 15 residues. Trimming removed 7 bases from V and 6 bases from J, with 21 bases in between. CDR1 and CDR2 from the germline V gene are LNHDA and SQIVND (reference sequence). The CDR3 protein is CASKPLVVSGDGYTF. Written as DNA, the CDR3 is TGTGCCAGTAAACCCCTCGTGGTTTCAGGGGATGGCTACACCTTC.

The chain uses TRBV9 and TRBJ1-1; possible D gene TRBD1, 5 bases. From germline, CDR1 is SGDLS and CDR2 YYNGEE. CDR3 length: 14 residues. Trimming took 3 bases from V and 3 from J, leaving 12 bases between them. CDR3 DNA sequence: TGTGCCAGCAGCGAGAGGGGACTCGACACTGAAGCTTTCTTT. Amino acid sequence: CASSERGLDTEAFF.

This chain uses TRBV28 with TRBJ1-2, with TRBD1 identical over 11 bases. This CDR3 contains 16 residues. The germline V gene has CDR1 MDHEN and CDR2 SYDVKM. Losses at the gene ends were 6 bases for V and 5 bases for J; bases not matched to a gene: 11. The CDR3 DNA sequence: TGTGCCAGCAGGGGGGGACAGGGGGGTTATGAGTATGGCTACACCTTC. Translated, it gives CASRGGQGGYEYGYTF.

This rearrangement joins TRBV6-2 or TRBV6-3 to TRBJ2-5; no definite D call. The CDR3 length is 12 residues. V lost 6 bases to trimming and J lost 6 bases, with 11 bases between them. Germline V gives CDR1 MNHEY, CDR2 SVGEGT. The CDR3 spells CASSTQIKTQYF. DNA for the CDR3: TGTGCCAGCAGCACCCAGATTAAGACCCAGTACTTC.

The gene calls are TRBV6-5 and TRBJ1-1, with unresolved D. The CDR3 has 13 residues. Germline V gene sequence: CDR1 MNHEY, CDR2 SVGAGI. The ends were cut back, 2 bases at V and 1 base at J, with 5 bases in the middle. The CDR3 is CASSYTENTEAFF. The CDR3 bases are TGTGCCAGCAGTTACACAGAGAACACTGAAGCTTTCTTT.

The chain has TRBV7-9 and TRBJ2-7; D unresolved. The CDR3 length is 13 residues. CDR1 and CDR2 from the germline V gene are SEHNR and FQNEAQ (reference sequence). With 4 bases removed from V and 0 bases from J, the gap between germline ends came to 7 bases. The CDR3 region is CASSSPGSYEQYF. Written as DNA, the CDR3 is TGTGCCAGCAGCTCCCCGGGCTCCTACGAGCAGTACTTC.

The chain has TRBV28 and TRBJ1-5, with 12 bases that match TRBD1. From germline, CDR1 is MDHEN and CDR2 SYDVKM. Germline trimming cut 6 bases from V and 2 bases from J; bases unmatched to any gene: 8. There are 17 residues in the CDR3. The CDR3 is CASSMGQGAPGNQPQHF. The CDR3 DNA is TGTGCCAGCAGCATGGGACAGGGGGCGCCCGGCAATCAGCCCCAGCATTTT.

This clone has a handful of counts. The V and J genes are TRBV11-2 and TRBJ2-2, with D tentatively TRBD1 (7 bases). The CDR3 contains 14 residues. Trimming cost V 5 bases and J 8 bases, with 15 bases left between them. Germline V gene data show CDR1 as SGHAT and CDR2 as FQNNGV. CDR3 residues: CASSPQGGLGELFF. The CDR3 DNA reads as TGTGCCAGCAGCCCCCAGGGGGGACTGGGGGAGCTGTTTTTT.

The chain has TRBV7-2 and TRBJ1-2; D might be TRBD1 (5 bases). This CDR3 region has 14 residues. The germline gives CDR1 SGHTA, CDR2 FQGNSA. V lost 1 base, J lost 2 bases, and 8 bases lay in between. CDR3 region: CASSLVGGNYGYTF. In DNA form, the CDR3 reads TGTGCCAGCAGCTTAGTTGGGGGGAACTATGGCTACACCTTC.

This chain links TRBV3-1 (or the pseudogene TRBV3-2) with TRBJ1-5; 7 nucleotides align to TRBD1. Germline lookup yields CDR1 LGHDT and CDR2 YNNKEL (reference sequence). Trimming cost V 1 base and J 4 bases; bases outside gene matches: 7. The CDR3 spans 16 residues. The CDR3 DNA follows: TGTGCCAGCAGCCAAGGGACAGGTGGGGGTAATCAGCCCCAGCATTTT. This sequence encodes CASSQGTGGGNQPQHF.

This clone has a handful of counts. The chain has TRBV28 and TRBJ1-3; unclear D gene. The CDR3 consists of 16 residues. V was trimmed by 3 bases and J by 1 base, leaving 13 bases between them. The germline V gene has CDR1 MDHEN and CDR2 SYDVKM. The CDR3 sequence: CASSFSRRGSGNTIYF. The CDR3 nucleotides read TGTGCCAGCAGTTTTTCCCGTCGGGGATCTGGAAACACCATATATTTT.

The chain's CDR3 is CASSQSVVRGGSPLHF. CDR3 nucleotide sequence: TGCGCCAGCAGCCAATCCGTCGTCAGAGGAGGTTCACCCCTCCACTTT. This sequence joins TRBV4-1 and TRBJ1-6; the D is unclear. Germline V CDR1 and CDR2: MGHRA, YSYEKL. The CDR3 consists of 16 residues. Trimming removed 2 bases at V and 9 bases at J, with 17 bases between.

V and J are TRBV29-1 and TRBJ1-2; 10 positions match TRBD1. This CDR3 contains 13 residues. V was pared by 6 bases and J by 5 bases, with 6 bases of the junction left unmatched. The V gene's germline CDR1 is SQVTM and CDR2 ANQGSEA. CDR3 sequence: CSVGQGFQYGYTF. The CDR3 DNA is TGCAGCGTGGGACAGGGGTTCCAATATGGCTACACCTTC.

CDR3 loop: CASSFFGVGDRGGAEAFF. The CDR3 DNA follows: TGTGCCAGCAGTTTTTTTGGCGTCGGGGACAGGGGAGGGGCTGAAGCTTTCTTT. This chain joins TRBV28 and TRBJ1-1, with 10 bases fitting TRBD1. Trimming at V came to 3 bases and at J to 6 bases, leaving 16 bases not matched to a gene. Germline CDR1 MDHEN, CDR2 SYDVKM. This CDR3 is built from 18 residues.

The V gene is TRBV30, the J gene TRBJ2-1, with D tentatively TRBD1 (6 bases). CDR1 GTSNPN and CDR2 SVGIG come from the germline V gene (reference sequence). This CDR3 contains 15 residues. The V end was cut by 1 base, the J end by 3 bases, with 13 bases between. The CDR3: CAWSARGTGYNEQFF. CDR3 bases: TGTGCCTGGAGTGCCAGGGGTACAGGCTACAATGAGCAGTTCTTC.

The chain combines TRBV3-1 (or the pseudogene TRBV3-2) with TRBJ1-6; TRBD1 aligns across 12 bases. Germline V lookup: CDR1 LGHDT, CDR2 YNNKEL (reference sequence). CDR3 length equals 17 residues. J was trimmed by 10 bases and V by 4 bases; bases with no gene match: 11. CDR3 amino acids: CASSPGTGGSYHSPLHF. Here the CDR3 DNA reads TGTGCCAGCAGCCCCGGGACAGGGGGCTCCTATCACTCACCCCTCCACTTT.

This chain links TRBV24-1 with TRBJ2-3, with 7 bases that match TRBD2. This CDR3 is 13 amino acids long. Looked up from germline, CDR1 is KGHDR and CDR2 is SFDVKD. J was trimmed by 5 bases and V by 9 bases; bases with no gene match: 7. CDR3 region: CATVSAGEDTQYF. The CDR3 nucleotides read TGTGCCACCGTTTCGGCGGGAGAAGATACGCAGTATTTT.

CDR3 sequence (DNA): TGCGCCAGCAGCTTGTCGAACAACTACGAGCAGTACTTC. Translation gives CASSLSNNYEQYF. The gene calls are TRBV5-1 and TRBJ2-7; D ambiguous. The CDR3 is 13 residues long. CDR1 SGHRS and CDR2 YFSETQ come from the germline V gene. V lost 1 base and J 3 bases, leaving 8 bases between the germline ends.

This clone was detected once. The V call is TRBV7-2, the J call TRBJ2-7, with 10 bases that match TRBD2. The germline V gene encodes CDR1 SGHTA and CDR2 FQGNSA. Trimming cost V 2 bases and J 2 bases; bases outside gene matches: 3. This CDR3 is 15 amino acids long. The CDR3 loop reads CASSLITSGTYEQYF. CDR3 in DNA: TGTGCCAGCAGCTTAATCACTAGCGGGACCTACGAGCAGTACTTC.

The chain joins TRBV7-9 to TRBJ1-5, with D tentatively TRBD1 (6 bases). Germline V gene lookup returns CDR1 SEHNR and CDR2 FQNEAQ (reference sequence). V was shortened by 3 bases and J by 4 bases, with 13 bases between the two germline ends. This CDR3 region has 15 residues. The CDR3 nucleotides read TGTGCCAGCAGCTTGGCAGGACAGTTGAATCAGCCCCAGCATTTT. Protein sequence: CASSLAGQLNQPQHF. Complete variable domain (other parts from reference TRBV7-9 and TRBJ1-5): DTGVSQNPRHKITKRGQNVTFRCDPISEHNRLYWYRQTLGQGPEFLTYFQNEAQLEKSRLLSDRFSAERPKGSFSTLEIQRTEQGDSAMYLCASSLAGQLNQPQHFGDGTRLSIL.

This sequence joins TRBV10-3 and TRBJ2-7; 9 bases map to TRBD2. J was trimmed by 6 bases and V by 10 bases; bases with no gene match: 13. Germline V gene data show CDR1 as ENHRY and CDR2 as SYGVKD. This CDR3 is 14 amino acids long. The CDR3 reads CATQAAGGPGEQYF. In nucleotides, the CDR3 is TGTGCCACCCAGGCGGCGGGGGGGCCGGGCGAGCAGTACTTC.

The chain couples TRBV6-4 to TRBJ2-3; perhaps TRBD2 as D (6 bases). CDR3 size: 14 residues. Between the trimmed V and J ends, which lost 2 bases and 3 bases, there was a span of 9 bases. CDR1 is MRHNA and CDR2 is SNTAGT in the germline V gene. The CDR3 is CASSDAGQTDTQYF. In DNA, the CDR3 is TGTGCCAGCAGTGACGCGGGGCAAACAGATACGCAGTATTTT.